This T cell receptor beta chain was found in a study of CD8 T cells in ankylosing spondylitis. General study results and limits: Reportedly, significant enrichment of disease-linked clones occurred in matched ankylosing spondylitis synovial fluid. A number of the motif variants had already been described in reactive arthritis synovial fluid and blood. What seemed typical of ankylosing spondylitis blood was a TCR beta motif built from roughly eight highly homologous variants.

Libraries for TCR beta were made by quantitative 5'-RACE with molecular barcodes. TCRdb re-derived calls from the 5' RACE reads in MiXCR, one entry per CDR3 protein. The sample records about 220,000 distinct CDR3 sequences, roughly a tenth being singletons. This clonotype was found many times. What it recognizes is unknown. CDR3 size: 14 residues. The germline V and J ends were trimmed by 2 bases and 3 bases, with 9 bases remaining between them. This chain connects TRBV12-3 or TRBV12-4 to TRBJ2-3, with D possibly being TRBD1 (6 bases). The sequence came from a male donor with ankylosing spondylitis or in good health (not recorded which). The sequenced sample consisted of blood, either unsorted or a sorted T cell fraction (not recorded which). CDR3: CASSLIRGTDTQYF. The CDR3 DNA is TGTGCCAGCAGTTTAATAAGGGGGACAGATACGCAGTATTTT.